Following are 5 T cell receptor beta chains from one sample sequenced in a study of CD8+CD57+ T cells in acquired aplastic anemia. TCR beta VDJ combinations and CDR3 sequences were profiled from genomic DNA. A single record per CDR3 protein comes from TCRdb applying MiXCR to the reads. The table shows 110,000 or so distinct CDR3 sequences, with around 50% occurring only once. Sequencing used sorted CD4+, CD8+, or CD8+CD57+ T cells (not recorded which) from PBMCs. The receptors were sampled from a human donor in good health, serving as a control.

V usage is TRBV5-1 and J usage is TRBJ1-3, with TRBD1 matching over 11 bases. The CDR3 length is 16 residues. After removal of 0 bases from V and 4 bases from J, the junction contained 3 bases not matched to a gene. Germline CDR1 SGHRS, CDR2 YFSETQ. The CDR3 region is CASSLEGQGAGNTIYF. As DNA, the CDR3 is TGCGCCAGCAGCTTGGAAGGACAGGGGGCGGGAAACACCATATATTTT.

The chain couples TRBV7-9 to TRBJ2-5; D remains unclear. V was trimmed by 8 bases and J by 0 bases, leaving 10 bases between them. Looked up from germline, CDR1 is SEHNR and CDR2 is FQNEAQ (reference sequence). This CDR3 contains 13 residues. The CDR3 bases are TGTGCCAGCGGTCAAGGGAACCAAGAGACCCAGTACTTC. As protein: CASGQGNQETQYF. The full variable domain, rest sourced from reference TRBV7-9 and TRBJ2-5, is DTGVSQNPRHKITKRGQNVTFRCDPISEHNRLYWYRQTLGQGPEFLTYFQNEAQLEKSRLLSDRFSAERPKGSFSTLEIQRTEQGDSAMYLCASGQGNQETQYFGPGTRLLVL.

Turning to this clonotype: The junction differs from germline at one of its ends, possibly a read error. V is TRBV4-1 and J is TRBJ2-1, with 10 nucleotides matching TRBD2. The CDR3 has 15 residues. Per germline, CDR1 MGHRA and CDR2 YSYEKL. In nucleotides, the CDR3 is TGCGCCAGCGGCCAAGGGAGCGGGGGGGCCGCTGAGCAGTTCTTC. Its protein product is CASGQGSGGAAEQFF.

The chain employs TRBV16 and TRBJ1-2; 9 nucleotides align to TRBD1. Germline V gene data show CDR1 as KGHSY and CDR2 as FQNENV. There are 17 residues in the CDR3. After removal of 2 bases from V and 5 bases from J, the junction contained 12 bases not matched to a gene. CDR3 nucleotides: TGTGCCAGCAGCCAAGGTGGGACAGGGTTTATCGGTTATGGCTACACCTTC. Translation: CASSQGGTGFIGYGYTF.

This clonotype occurred many times. The rearrangement joins TRBV12-5 to TRBJ1-3; D is ambiguous. The CDR3 has 14 residues. The V end was cut by 6 bases, the J end by 6 bases, with 15 bases between. Germline V gene sequence: CDR1 LGHNT, CDR2 FRNRAP. The CDR3 reads CASGPNDGENTIYF. CDR3 sequence (DNA): TGTGCTAGTGGGCCGAATGACGGGGAAAACACCATATATTTT.